The rows below give T cell receptor beta chains drawn from one sample of a study of lymphopenia after photon versus proton radiotherapy. Data came from immunoSEQ multiplex PCR; TCRdb stores just in-frame clones and leaves some out. The profile shows more than 15,000 clones, about four fifths of them singletons. The sequencing here drew on peripheral blood, taken from a patient treated with photon-based radiotherapy. Source of these receptors: a woman aged 45-65 years with pancreatic cancer. The CDR3 runs from the conserved cysteine through the conserved F or W. Each record gives: V gene, J gene, clone size, D gene, CDR3 protein, CDR3 DNA. A D gene is named only where the DNA matches it firmly. Clone size is shown for a subset of rows, as once, few, many or a class of expanded clone.

TRBV18,TRBJ2-7,-,-,CASSPQGGLEQYF,TGTGCCAGCTCACCTCAAGGAGGGCTCGAGCAGTACTTC
TRBV5-1,TRBJ1-1,-,TRBD1,CASSLHGTGDTEAFF,TGCGCCAGCAGCTTGCACGGGACAGGGGACACTGAAGCTTTCTTT
TRBV11-2,TRBJ2-2,-,-,CASSLRDLPNTGELFF,TGTGCCAGCAGCTTAAGGGACTTACCGAACACCGGGGAGCTGTTTTTT
TRBV19,TRBJ2-6,-,TRBD1,CASTGQGGFGANVLTF,TGTGCCAGTACCGGACAGGGGGGCTTTGGGGCCAACGTCCTGACTTTC
TRBV11-3,TRBJ1-5,-,-,CASSLDSTSNQPQHF,TGTGCCAGCAGCTTAGACAGTACTAGCAATCAGCCCCAGCATTTT
TRBV18,TRBJ2-1,-,TRBD2,CASSPLGAGTSGSWNNEQFF,TGTGCCAGCTCACCACTGGGGGCGGGGACTAGCGGGAGTTGGAACAATGAGCAGTTCTTC
TRBV5-4,TRBJ2-1,-,-,CASSLDQNEQFF,TGTGCCAGCAGCTTGGACCAGAATGAGCAGTTCTTC
TRBV7-9,TRBJ2-7,-,TRBD1,CASSPRPGTGVSYEQYF,TGTGCCAGCAGCCCCCGGCCCGGGACAGGCGTATCCTACGAGCAGTACTTC
TRBV29-1,TRBJ2-1,-,-,CSVEDSSRGTDEQFF,TGCAGCGTTGAAGATTCCTCTAGGGGTACGGATGAGCAGTTCTTC
TRBV29-1,TRBJ2-7,-,-,CSVELMGYEQYF,TGCAGCGTTGAACTGATGGGATACGAGCAGTACTTC
TRBV19,TRBJ1-5,-,TRBD1,CASSFRDRAAQPQHF,TGTGCCAGTAGCTTCCGGGACAGGGCTGCTCAGCCCCAGCATTTT
TRBV9,TRBJ2-7,-,TRBD1,CASSGGTGGYEQYF,TGTGCCAGCAGCGGCGGGACAGGGGGGTACGAGCAGTACTTC
TRBV29-1,TRBJ1-2,-,-,CSVAGDGYTF,TGCAGCGTTGCCGGTGATGGCTACACCTTC
TRBV15,TRBJ1-2,-,-,CATSRRTGSANYGYTF,TGTGCCACCAGCCGACGTACGGGGTCTGCTAACTATGGCTACACCTTC
TRBV6-1,TRBJ1-5,-,-,CASREQKYSNQPQHF,TGTGCCAGCAGGGAACAAAAATATAGCAATCAGCCCCAGCATTTT
TRBV7-6,TRBJ2-2,-,-,CASSDGGVTANTGELFF,TGTGCCAGCAGCGATGGGGGAGTTACCGCGAACACCGGGGAGCTGTTTTTT
TRBV19,TRBJ1-5,-,TRBD1,CASSTQGANQPQHF,TGTGCCAGTAGTACCCAGGGGGCCAATCAGCCCCAGCATTTT
TRBV2,TRBJ1-4,few,-,CASSDTPRGEKLFF,TGTGCCAGCAGTGATACACCCCGGGGTGAAAAACTGTTTTTT
TRBV6-5,TRBJ2-7,-,-,CAVVGQRREQYF,TGTGCCGTGGTCGGACAGAGAAGGGAGCAGTACTTC
TRBV9,TRBJ2-3,-,TRBD1,CASSERDRGRTDTQYF,TGTGCCAGCAGCGAAAGGGACAGGGGGCGTACAGATACGCAGTATTTT
TRBV4-3,TRBJ2-3,-,TRBD2,CASSQDRTSGRARDTQYF,TGCGCCAGCAGCCAAGACCGCACTAGCGGGAGGGCCAGGGATACGCAGTATTTT
TRBV30,TRBJ1-1,once,-,CAWRSGPNTEAFF,TGTGCCTGGAGGTCTGGACCGAACACTGAAGCTTTCTTT
TRBV28,TRBJ1-5,-,-,CASSLLSNQPQHF,TGTGCCAGCAGTTTATTAAGCAATCAGCCCCAGCATTTT
TRBV9,TRBJ1-1,-,TRBD1,CASSRTGATEAFF,TGTGCCAGCAGCCGAACAGGGGCCACTGAAGCTTTCTTT
TRBV5-6,TRBJ2-1,few,TRBD2,CASSWDPYGGRSYNEQFF,TGTGCCAGCAGCTGGGACCCCTATGGCGGGAGATCCTACAATGAGCAGTTCTTC
TRBV6-4,TRBJ2-3,-,-,CASSERVTDTQYF,TGTGCCAGCAGTGAGCGGGTCACAGATACGCAGTATTTT
TRBV7-2,TRBJ2-1,few,-,CASSLAGLEYNEQFF,TGTGCCAGCAGCTTAGCCGGACTCGAGTACAATGAGCAGTTCTTC
TRBV7-2,TRBJ2-3,few,TRBD2,CASSLEGLAPDTQYF,TGTGCCAGCAGCTTAGAGGGACTAGCCCCAGATACGCAGTATTTT
TRBV7-2,TRBJ2-7,once,-,CASSYTGPDSYEQYF,TGTGCCAGCAGTTATACCGGGCCCGACTCCTACGAGCAGTACTTC
TRBV28,TRBJ2-1,-,-,CASSSGLNYNEQFF,TGTGCCAGCAGCTCCGGACTAAACTACAATGAGCAGTTCTTC
TRBV7-2,TRBJ2-5,-,-,CASSLDSGQETQYF,TGTGCCAGCAGCTTAGATTCAGGCCAAGAGACCCAGTACTTC
TRBV28,TRBJ2-5,-,TRBD2,CASSHRLAGGETQYF,TGTGCCAGCAGCCATAGACTAGCGGGAGGGGAGACCCAGTACTTC
TRBV5-1,TRBJ2-1,-,TRBD2,CASSGRTSAYNEQFF,TGCGCCAGCAGCGGGCGGACTAGCGCCTACAATGAGCAGTTCTTC
TRBV5-4,TRBJ2-2,once,TRBD2,CASSLGGLAGPNTGELFF,TGTGCCAGCAGCTTGGGGGGACTAGCGGGGCCGAACACCGGGGAGCTGTTTTTT
TRBV4-3,TRBJ2-1,once,-,CASSRLLGGSYNEQFF,TGCGCCAGCAGCCGCCTACTAGGCGGATCCTACAATGAGCAGTTCTTC
TRBV10-1,TRBJ2-5,-,-,CAASRGFQETQYF,TGCGCCGCCAGCAGGGGTTTTCAAGAGACCCAGTACTTC
TRBV19,TRBJ1-1,-,-,CASSTIQGASGEAFF,TGTGCCAGTAGTACGATACAGGGAGCTTCGGGTGAAGCTTTCTTT
TRBV7-2,TRBJ2-1,-,-,CASSATDYEQFF,TGTGCCAGCAGCGCGACTGATTATGAGCAGTTCTTC
TRBV30,TRBJ2-7,-,TRBD2,CAWSVPLAGAYYEQYF,TGTGCCTGGAGTGTCCCACTAGCGGGAGCGTACTACGAGCAGTACTTC
TRBV14,TRBJ2-3,-,-,CASSHPKRGGRGTDTQYF,TGTGCCAGCAGCCACCCGAAGAGGGGGGGCCGGGGCACAGATACGCAGTATTTT
TRBV6-6,TRBJ1-5,-,-,CASSYGQPPQPQHF,TGTGCCAGCAGTTACGGGCAGCCGCCTCAGCCCCAGCATTTT
TRBV7-2,TRBJ1-5,-,-,CASSLGGNGQHF,TGTGCCAGCAGCTTAGGGGGGAACGGCCAGCATTTT
TRBV7-8,TRBJ1-5,-,-,CASSLRGNSNQPQHF,TGTGCCAGCAGCTTACGCGGCAATAGCAATCAGCCCCAGCATTTT
TRBV27,TRBJ2-2,-,TRBD2,CASRQEAGGDTGELFF,TGTGCCAGCAGGCAAGAAGCGGGAGGTGACACCGGGGAGCTGTTTTTT
TRBV7-9,TRBJ2-3,-,-,CASSFYIQGRDTQYF,TGTGCCAGCAGCTTTTACATCCAGGGGAGGGATACGCAGTATTTT
TRBV18,TRBJ2-5,few,-,CASSDPVGHAGETQYF,TGTGCCAGCTCAGACCCTGTCGGTCACGCGGGAGAGACCCAGTACTTC
TRBV5-4,TRBJ1-4,-,TRBD1,CASSLGLGTGNEKLFF,TGTGCCAGCAGCTTGGGTTTGGGGACAGGAAATGAAAAACTGTTTTTT
TRBV5-1,TRBJ2-1,-,TRBD1,CASSPGAGGYNEQFF,TGCGCCAGCAGCCCAGGGGCAGGGGGTTACAATGAGCAGTTCTTC
TRBV28,TRBJ1-2,-,-,CASRLTPPGTGYTF,TGTGCCAGCAGACTCACCCCCCCGGGGACTGGCTACACCTTC
TRBV5-1,TRBJ1-2,-,TRBD1,CASSPATRDSFGYTF,TGCGCCAGCAGCCCGGCTACTCGGGACAGCTTTGGCTACACCTTC
TRBV14,TRBJ1-1,-,-,CASSHFYDPENTEAFF,TGTGCCAGCAGCCACTTTTACGATCCCGAAAACACTGAAGCTTTCTTT
TRBV5-1,TRBJ2-1,-,-,CASSISYNEQFF,TGCGCCAGCAGCATCTCCTACAATGAGCAGTTCTTC
TRBV6-5,TRBJ2-7,-,-,CASRLGRSASYEQYF,TGTGCCAGCAGACTTGGACGATCAGCCTCCTACGAGCAGTACTTC
TRBV6-9,TRBJ2-7,-,-,CASSYSRYEQYF,TGTGCCAGCAGTTACTCTCGCTACGAGCAGTACTTC
TRBV10-1,TRBJ2-4,-,TRBD1,CASTRDRGQETKNIQYF,TGCGCCAGCACAAGGGACAGGGGGCAAGAAACCAAAAACATTCAGTACTTC
TRBV30,TRBJ2-7,-,TRBD2,CAWGGLAGVHEQYF,TGTGCCTGGGGGGGACTAGCGGGAGTGCACGAGCAGTACTTC
TRBV7-4,TRBJ2-6,-,-,CASSLGWSGANVLTF,TGTGCCAGCAGCTTGGGGTGGTCTGGGGCCAACGTCCTGACTTTC
TRBV7-6,TRBJ2-5,-,TRBD2,CASSSKSGRFQETQYF,TGTGCCAGCAGCTCCAAAAGCGGGAGGTTCCAAGAGACCCAGTACTTC